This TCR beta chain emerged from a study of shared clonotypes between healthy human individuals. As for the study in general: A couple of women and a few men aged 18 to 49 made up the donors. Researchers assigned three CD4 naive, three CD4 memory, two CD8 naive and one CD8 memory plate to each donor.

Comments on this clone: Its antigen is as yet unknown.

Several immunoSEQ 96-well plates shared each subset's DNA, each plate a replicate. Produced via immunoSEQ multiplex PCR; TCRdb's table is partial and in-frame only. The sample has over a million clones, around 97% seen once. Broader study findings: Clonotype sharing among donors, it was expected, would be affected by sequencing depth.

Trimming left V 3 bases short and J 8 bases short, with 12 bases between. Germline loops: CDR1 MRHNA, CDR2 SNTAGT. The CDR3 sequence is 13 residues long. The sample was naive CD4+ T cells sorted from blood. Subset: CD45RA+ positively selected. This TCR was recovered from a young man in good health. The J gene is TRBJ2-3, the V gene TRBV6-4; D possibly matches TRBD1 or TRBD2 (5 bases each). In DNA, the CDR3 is TGTGCCAGCAGTGAGGGGGAGCGCGGTACGCAGTATTTT. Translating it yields CASSEGERGTQYF.